This entry lists 8 T cell receptor beta chains sequenced from one sample in a study of T-cell reconstitution after alpha-beta-depleted transplantation in children. The library targeted TCRbeta and was prepared with unique molecular identifiers. MiXCR, run by TCRdb on the PCR reads, gives a single entry per CDR3 protein. Among more than 400,000 distinct CDR3 sequences, around two fifths were seen once, and the ten largest hold roughly a quarter. Here the sequenced sample was PBMCs, taken before TCRalphabeta/CD19-depleted stem cell transplant. The source of these receptors is a girl aged 2-10 years with aplastic anemia, due to receive a stem cell transplant.

Turning to this clonotype: The missing conserved phenylalanine or tryptophan at the end of this CDR3 makes a read error likely. The V call is TRBV9, the J call TRBJ1-1; 9 bases agree with TRBD1. With V trimmed by 3 bases and J by 6 bases, 6 bases remained unmatched. Germline V CDR1 and CDR2: SGDLS, YYNGEE. This CDR3 is 14 amino acids long. The CDR3 coding sequence is TGTGCCAGCAGCGATCCGGGACAGGGCTCTGAAGCTTTCTAT. Translating it yields CASSDPGQGSEAFY.

Comment on this clonotype: The junction departs from the called germline gene at one end, perhaps through a read error. This chain uses TRBV5-6 with TRBJ1-4; unclear D gene. CDR3 length equals 10 residues. CDR1 is SGHDT and CDR2 is YYEEEE in the germline V gene. CDR3 DNA sequence: TGTGCCAGCAGCTTGGATGGTCCCCCTTTT. Translation: CASSLDGPPF.

The rearrangement uses TRBV7-6 and TRBJ2-3; D may be TRBD2 (6 bases). The CDR3 sequence is 16 residues long. Trimming took 4 bases from V and 1 from J, leaving 15 bases between them. Germline loops: CDR1 SGHVS, CDR2 FNYEAQ. The CDR3 bases are TGTGCCAGCAGCTCAAGTACTAGCACCCGCACAGATACGCAGTATTTT. Its translation: CASSSSTSTRTDTQYF. The full variable domain, rest sourced from reference TRBV7-6 and TRBJ2-3, is GAGVSQSPRYKVTKRGQDVALRCDPISGHVSLYWYRQALGQGPEFLTYFNYEAQQDKSGLPNDRFSAERPEGSISTLTIQRTEQRDSAMYRCASSSSTSTRTDTQYFGPGTRLTVL.

V and J are TRBV20-1 and TRBJ1-6; D gene ambiguous. This CDR3 spans 16 amino acids. With 3 bases removed from V and 0 bases from J, the gap between germline ends came to 12 bases. The germline gives CDR1 DFQATT, CDR2 SNEGSKA (reference sequence). The CDR3 nucleotides are TGCAGTGCTAGTCGGCAGAGCAGCTCCTATAATTCACCCCTCCACTTT. It is translated as CSASRQSSSYNSPLHF.

The rearrangement links TRBV5-1 to TRBJ1-1; D not certain. This CDR3 comprises 15 residues. The V and J ends lost 1 base and 7 bases respectively, with 17 bases between them. Germline V gives CDR1 SGHRS, CDR2 YFSETQ. The DNA for the CDR3 is TGCGCCAGCAGCTTGACCACGGATCGCCCTTATGAAGCTTTCTTT. Residues: CASSLTTDRPYEAFF.

This clonotype occurred many times. This chain joins TRBV20-1 and TRBJ2-7; D might be TRBD1 or TRBD2, each matching 5 bases. The V end lost 3 bases, the J end lost 0 bases, and 6 bases lay between the germline ends. In germline, CDR1 is DFQATT, CDR2 SNEGSKA (reference sequence). The CDR3 totals 12 residues. The CDR3 here is CSASGTSYEQYF. DNA of the CDR3: TGCAGTGCTAGCGGGACCTCCTACGAGCAGTACTTC.

This clonotype was observed a few times. V usage is TRBV12-3 or TRBV12-4 and J usage is TRBJ2-7, with D maybe TRBD2 (6 bases). This CDR3 has 16 amino acids. V was clipped by 5 bases and J by 3 bases, with 20 bases between them. This chain's CDR3 is CASSPLSGTDHYEQYF. The CDR3 DNA reads as TGTGCCAGCAGTCCATTATCCGGGACTGACCACTACGAGCAGTACTTC.

This clonotype was found many times. The chain joins TRBV20-1 to TRBJ1-1; D may be TRBD1 (6 bases). V was pared by 6 bases and J by 4 bases, with 15 bases between. CDR1 DFQATT and CDR2 SNEGSKA come from the germline V gene (reference sequence). The CDR3 is 13 amino acids. The CDR3 region has the DNA TGCAGTGCGCACAGGGTGATAGGCACTGAAGCTTTCTTT. Its protein product is CSAHRVIGTEAFF.